The 32 T cell receptor beta chains below were found in one sample sequenced in a study of cytomegalovirus exposure and HLA in healthy donors. Both 60 Vbeta primers and 13 Jbeta primers went into the PCR. Produced via immunoSEQ multiplex PCR; TCRdb's table is partial and in-frame only. The sample consists of some 180,000 clones, 75% to 85% of them appearing once. Material for sequencing was PBMCs. The receptor source for this set is a man between 18 and 35 years old in good health and CMV-seronegative.

The chain joins TRBV5-1 to TRBJ2-1; maybe TRBD1 (6 bases). This CDR3 is built from 15 residues. Germline lookup yields CDR1 SGHRS and CDR2 YFSETQ. Trimming removed 0 bases at V and 7 bases at J, with 14 bases between. CDR3: CASSLGQDIGNEQFF. The DNA for the CDR3 is TGCGCCAGCAGCTTGGGACAGGACATAGGAAATGAGCAGTTCTTC.

The chain employs TRBV25-1 and TRBJ1-6; D gene ambiguous. This CDR3 has 12 amino acids. The V end was cut by 6 bases, the J end by 8 bases, with 8 bases between. The germline gives CDR1 MGHDK, CDR2 SYGVNS. The CDR3 nucleotides read TGTGCCAGCAGCCGGGGTGATTCACCCCTCCACTTT. As protein: CASSRGDSPLHF. Full variable domain (remainder filled in from reference TRBV25-1 and TRBJ1-6): EADIYQTPRYLVIGTGKKITLECSQTMGHDKMYWYQQDPGMELHLIHYSYGVNSTEKGDLSSESTVSRIRTEHFPLTLESARPSHTSQYLCASSRGDSPLHFGNGTRLTVT.

CDR3 loop: CASSFDRGRQYF. The CDR3 DNA sequence: TGTGCCAGCAGCTTCGACAGGGGTAGGCAGTACTTC. The V and J genes are TRBV7-3 and TRBJ2-7; 8 bases map to TRBD1. V lost 3 bases and J lost 9; bases outside the gene matches: 4. CDR3 length: 12 residues. The germline gives CDR1 SGHTA, CDR2 FQGTGA. The full variable domain, in which reference TRBV7-3 and TRBJ2-7 provide the parts outside the CDR3, is GAGVSQTPSNKVTEKGKYVELRCDPISGHTALYWYRQSLGQGPEFLIYFQGTGAADDSGLPNDRFFAVRPEGSVSTLKIQRTERGDSAVYLCASSFDRGRQYFGPGTRLTVT.

The CDR3 bases are TGTGCCAGCAGTTACTCGACGGGATCCAGCTACGAGCAGTACTTC. It codes for CASSYSTGSSYEQYF. J is TRBJ2-7 and V is TRBV6-5; D is possibly TRBD2 (5 bases). V was shortened by 0 bases and J by 3 bases, with 12 bases between the two germline ends. CDR1 is MNHEY and CDR2 is SVGAGI in the germline V gene. The CDR3 has 15 residues.

This chain connects TRBV7-2 to TRBJ2-3; 8 positions match TRBD1. The CDR3 length is 15 residues. V lost 2 bases and J lost 3; bases outside the gene matches: 4. Germline V gene sequence: CDR1 SGHTA, CDR2 FQGNSA. The CDR3 reads CASSLSHRGTDTQYF. Here the CDR3 DNA reads TGTGCCAGCAGCTTATCGCACAGGGGGACAGATACGCAGTATTTT.

This clone occurred a few times. The chain is built from TRBV2 and TRBJ2-6; unclear D gene. CDR3 length: 18 amino acids. Trimming cost V 3 bases and J 0 bases, with 15 bases left between them. Per germline, CDR1 SNHLY and CDR2 FYNNEI. The CDR3 sequence is CASSERARLASGANVLTF. CDR3 sequence (DNA): TGTGCCAGCAGTGAGCGTGCCCGACTCGCCTCTGGGGCCAACGTCCTGACTTTC.

The chain employs TRBV2 and TRBJ1-4; D gene unclear. CDR3 length: 12 residues. V dropped 8 bases and J dropped 5 bases, with 9 bases sitting between them. Germline CDR1 SNHLY, CDR2 FYNNEI. DNA of the CDR3: TGTGCCAGCGGATTACAGAATGAAAAACTGTTTTTT. This encodes CASGLQNEKLFF.

The V call is TRBV19, the J call TRBJ1-5; TRBD1 matches at 7 bases. The CDR3 runs to 13 residues. Per the germline V gene, CDR1 is LNHDA and CDR2 is SQIVND (reference sequence). Losses at the gene ends were 6 bases for V and 6 bases for J; bases not matched to a gene: 5. CDR3 DNA sequence: TGTGCCAGTAGCACTAACAGGGGTCAGCCCCAGCATTTT. Its protein product is CASSTNRGQPQHF.

This clone was detected only once. The chain has TRBV4-3 and TRBJ1-4; no clear D. CDR3 length equals 15 residues. V was cut by 2 bases and J by 7 bases, with 14 bases left in between. The germline V gene encodes CDR1 LGHNA and CDR2 YSLEER. CDR3: CASSQRAGSSEKLFF. The CDR3 nucleotides are TGCGCCAGCAGCCAACGGGCGGGTAGTAGTGAAAAACTGTTTTTT.

The chain carries TRBV2 and TRBJ1-2; D not resolved. Germline V gene sequence: CDR1 SNHLY, CDR2 FYNNEI. The V and J ends lost 6 bases and 0 bases respectively, with 11 bases between them. The CDR3 spans 14 residues. The CDR3 DNA sequence: TGTGCCAGCAGAACGGACGGGACTAACTATGGCTACACCTTC. This gives the protein CASRTDGTNYGYTF.

This clone was seen more than once but under ten times. The CDR3 sequence is CASSSGFPYEQYF. Written as DNA, the CDR3 is TGCGCCAGCAGCTCAGGGTTCCCCTACGAGCAGTACTTC. J is TRBJ2-7 and V is TRBV5-1, with a weak D call TRBD1 (5 bases). V was cut by 3 bases and J by 2 bases, with 9 bases left in between. CDR1 SGHRS and CDR2 YFSETQ come from the germline V gene. The CDR3 loop spans 13 amino acids. Together with reference TRBV5-1 and TRBJ2-7, the CDR3 gives the full variable domain: KAGVTQTPRYLIKTRGQQVTLSCSPISGHRSVSWYQQTPGQGLQFLFEYFSETQRNKGNFPGRFSGRQFSNSRSEMNVSTLELGDSALYLCASSSGFPYEQYFGPGTRLTVT.

The chain combines TRBV5-8 with TRBJ1-2; D perhaps matches TRBD1 (6 bases). Germline V gives CDR1 SGHTS, CDR2 YDEGEE. V was clipped by 1 base and J by 7 bases, with 17 bases between them. This CDR3 spans 15 amino acids. CDR3 sequence reads: CASSLTTTGIAGYTF. CDR3 DNA: TGTGCCAGCAGCTTGACCACTACAGGGATCGCTGGCTACACCTTC.

This CDR3 is CASSSSADPTGELFF. The CDR3 DNA sequence: TGTGCCAGCAGCTCCTCAGCGGACCCCACCGGGGAGCTGTTTTTT. The chain couples TRBV7-9 to TRBJ2-2; weak D call: TRBD2 (5 bases). The CDR3 spans 15 residues. Germline V gene data show CDR1 as SEHNR and CDR2 as FQNEAQ (reference sequence). V lost 4 bases, J lost 4 bases, and 13 bases lay in between.

This clone has a handful of counts. The chain employs TRBV6-5 and TRBJ2-7; 7 bases map to TRBD2. V shed 6 bases and J 2 bases; nucleotides not matched to a gene: 4. Germline CDR1 and CDR2: MNHEY and SVGAGI. The CDR3 consists of 13 residues. CDR3 coding DNA: TGTGCCAGCAGCCGGGCGGGGGCCTACGAGCAGTACTTC. Protein product: CASSRAGAYEQYF.

This clone has just a few counts. The chain is built from TRBV4-3 and TRBJ2-3, with TRBD2 matching over 12 bases. CDR1 and CDR2 from the germline V gene are LGHNA and YSLEER. The CDR3 contains 17 residues. V lost 1 base and J lost 8; bases outside the gene matches: 10. CDR3 sequence reads: CASSQGRLAGASGTQYF. The CDR3 DNA sequence: TGCGCCAGCAGCCAAGGGAGACTAGCGGGAGCCTCTGGTACGCAGTATTTT.

V is TRBV18 and J is TRBJ1-1, with D tentatively TRBD1 (5 bases). V gave up 7 bases and J gave up 4 bases, with 10 bases separating them. The CDR3 covers 12 residues. Germline CDR1 is KGHSH and CDR2 is LQKENI. CDR3 bases: TGTGCCAGCTTAAACCAGGGCACTGAAGCTTTCTTT. This encodes CASLNQGTEAFF.

CDR3 in amino acids: CASTPRGPTSGSYEQYF. The CDR3 bases are TGTGCCAGTACCCCTAGGGGGCCGACTAGCGGATCCTACGAGCAGTACTTC. The chain uses TRBV19 and TRBJ2-7; 9 positions match TRBD2. Germline V gene sequence: CDR1 LNHDA, CDR2 SQIVND (reference sequence). This CDR3 contains 17 residues. V shed 7 bases, J shed 1 base, and the junction held 14 bases outside the gene matches.

The rearrangement joins TRBV19 to TRBJ2-7; TRBD1 matches at 10 bases. The CDR3 runs 16 residues. The germline V gene encodes CDR1 LNHDA and CDR2 SQIVND (reference sequence). The J segment lost 1 base and the V segment lost 3 bases, leaving 6 bases of the junction unmatched. The CDR3 sequence is CASSIFGTGVSYEQYF. DNA of the CDR3: TGTGCCAGTAGTATCTTCGGGACAGGGGTTTCCTACGAGCAGTACTTC.

J is TRBJ1-2 and V is TRBV7-2; TRBD1 aligns across 9 bases. This CDR3 is 15 amino acids long. V was pared by 5 bases and J by 8 bases, with 12 bases of the junction left unmatched. From germline, CDR1 is SGHTA and CDR2 FQGNSA. CDR3 sequence (DNA): TGTGCCAGCAGCATTTGGGACAGGGAATCAAGAGGCTACACCTTC. Translation gives CASSIWDRESRGYTF.

This clone showed up just once. The gene calls are TRBV7-6 and TRBJ2-1; 9 positions agree with TRBD2. The V segment lost 5 bases and the J segment 7 bases; nucleotides outside the gene matches: 9. This CDR3 contains 15 residues. Germline CDR1 SGHVS, CDR2 FNYEAQ. CDR3 loop: CASSLTRGGLNEQFF. CDR3 in DNA: TGTGCCAGCAGCCTAACGCGGGGGGGCTTAAATGAGCAGTTCTTC.

The J gene is TRBJ1-1, the V gene TRBV29-1; TRBD1 is a possible D gene (6 bases). V gave up 5 bases and J gave up 6 bases, with 16 bases separating them. The CDR3 spans 13 residues. The germline CDR1 and CDR2 sequences are SQVTM and ANQGSEA. CDR3 residues: CSVNTGYDAEAFF. CDR3 sequence (DNA): TGCAGCGTTAACACAGGGTATGACGCTGAAGCTTTCTTT.

J is TRBJ1-2 and V is TRBV4-2; TRBD1 matches at 9 bases. This CDR3 contains 15 residues. V dropped 4 bases and J dropped 3; count of bases not matched to a gene: 6. Germline CDR1 reads LGHNA; CDR2 reads YNFKEQ. The CDR3 here is CASSRPTGGDYGYTF. For the CDR3, the DNA is TGTGCCAGCAGCCGGCCGACAGGGGGAGACTATGGCTACACCTTC.

The CDR3: CASSTIQGFIYEQYF. The CDR3 DNA is TGCGCCAGCAGCACTATCCAGGGTTTTATCTACGAGCAGTACTTC. V usage is TRBV5-1 and J usage is TRBJ2-7, with a possible D match to TRBD1 (5 bases). With 4 bases removed from V and 3 bases from J, the gap between germline ends came to 17 bases. This CDR3 region has 15 residues. Looked up from germline, CDR1 is SGHRS and CDR2 is YFSETQ.

The genes are TRBV29-1 and TRBJ1-1; D gene unclear. Trimming cost V 6 bases and J 10 bases, with 12 bases left between them. The germline CDR1 and CDR2 sequences are SQVTM and ANQGSEA. CDR3 length: 10 residues. CDR3 DNA sequence: TGCAGCGTGAAAAGCCGAGGAGCTTTCTTT. Amino acids: CSVKSRGAFF.

V usage is TRBV20-1 and J usage is TRBJ2-5; D is unclear. The J call may be in error: the DNA end matches TRBJ2-7 better. The CDR3 is 11 residues long. Germline CDR1 DFQATT, CDR2 SNEGSKA (reference sequence). CDR3 DNA sequence: TGCAGTGCTAGAGCTTACTACGAGCAGTACTTC. Its translation: CSARAYYEQYF.

The chain combines TRBV7-9 with TRBJ1-2; 7 bases align to TRBD1. The CDR3 contains 13 residues. Trimming took 2 bases from V and 7 from J; bases not matched to a gene: 4. The germline gives CDR1 SEHNR, CDR2 FQNEAQ (reference sequence). The CDR3 DNA reads as TGTGCCAGCAGCTTAAGGGGGCAGCTTGGCTACACCTTC. The encoded protein is CASSLRGQLGYTF.

This chain connects TRBV5-1 to TRBJ1-1, with TRBD1 identical over 8 bases. The CDR3 consists of 14 residues. The junction had 1 base not matched to a gene; V was cut back by 0 bases and J by 3 bases. From germline, CDR1 is SGHRS and CDR2 YFSETQ. For the CDR3, the DNA is TGCGCCAGCAGCTTGGACAGGGGGGACACTGAAGCTTTCTTT. Amino acids: CASSLDRGDTEAFF.

V usage is TRBV7-6 and J usage is TRBJ1-5; D is unclear. Germline V lookup: CDR1 SGHVS, CDR2 FNYEAQ. There are 16 residues in the CDR3. V lost 1 base to trimming and J lost 1 base, with 11 bases between them. The CDR3 region is CASSLGAAASNQPQHF. DNA for the CDR3: TGTGCCAGCAGCTTAGGGGCAGCAGCAAGCAATCAGCCCCAGCATTTT.

This clone appeared many times. The chain couples TRBV5-1 to TRBJ1-1, with TRBD1 matching 7 bases. Germline CDR1 SGHRS, CDR2 YFSETQ. The CDR3 spans 14 residues. Germline trimming cut 4 bases from V and 3 bases from J; bases unmatched to any gene: 6. The CDR3 bases are TGCGCCAGCAGCACAGGGGTGGGACACACTGAAGCTTTCTTT. It is translated as CASSTGVGHTEAFF.

The chain links TRBV5-1 to TRBJ2-7; 8 bases line up with TRBD1. Trimming at V came to 4 bases and at J to 6 bases, leaving 9 bases not matched to a gene. The germline V gene encodes CDR1 SGHRS and CDR2 YFSETQ. This CDR3 is 14 amino acids long. CDR3: CASSGTGQASEQYF. For the CDR3, the DNA is TGCGCCAGCAGCGGAACGGGACAGGCCTCCGAGCAGTACTTC.

Concerning this clone itself: The same CDR3 is also encoded by other DNA sequences in this sample. The chain is built from TRBV6-5 and TRBJ2-1; unclear D gene. Per germline, CDR1 MNHEY and CDR2 SVGAGI. The ends were cut back, 2 bases at V and 0 bases at J, with 11 bases in the middle. CDR3 length equals 16 residues. CDR3: CASSYLAESSYNEQFF. The CDR3, as DNA: TGTGCCAGCAGTTACCTGGCGGAGAGCTCCTACAATGAGCAGTTCTTC.

The chain recombines TRBV9 with TRBJ2-1, with TRBD2 identical over 16 bases. Germline CDR1 SGDLS, CDR2 YYNGEE. This CDR3 contains 16 residues. Trimming cost V 4 bases and J 10 bases; bases outside gene matches: 8. The CDR3 loop is CASSYLGTSGRAEQFF. The CDR3, as DNA: TGTGCCAGCAGCTATCTAGGGACTAGCGGGAGGGCCGAGCAGTTCTTC.